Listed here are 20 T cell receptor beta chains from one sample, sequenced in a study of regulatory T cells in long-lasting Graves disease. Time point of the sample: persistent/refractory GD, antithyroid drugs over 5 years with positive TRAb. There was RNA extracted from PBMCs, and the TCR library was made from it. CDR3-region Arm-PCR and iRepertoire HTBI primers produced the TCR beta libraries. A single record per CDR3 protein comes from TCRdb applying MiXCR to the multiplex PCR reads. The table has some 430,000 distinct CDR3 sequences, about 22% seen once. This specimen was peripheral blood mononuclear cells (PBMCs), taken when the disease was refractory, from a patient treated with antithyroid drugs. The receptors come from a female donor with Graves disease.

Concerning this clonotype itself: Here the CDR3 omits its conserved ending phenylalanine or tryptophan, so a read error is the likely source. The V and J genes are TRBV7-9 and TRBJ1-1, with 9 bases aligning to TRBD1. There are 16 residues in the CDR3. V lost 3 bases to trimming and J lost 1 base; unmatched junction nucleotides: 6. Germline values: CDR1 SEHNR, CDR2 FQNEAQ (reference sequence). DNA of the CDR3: TGTGCCAGCAGCTTTGGTACAGGGGGCGCGAACACTGAAGCTTTCCTT. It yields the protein CASSFGTGGANTEAFL.

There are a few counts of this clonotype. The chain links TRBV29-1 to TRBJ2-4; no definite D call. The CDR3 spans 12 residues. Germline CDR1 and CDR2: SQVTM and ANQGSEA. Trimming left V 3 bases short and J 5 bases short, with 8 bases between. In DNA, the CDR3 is TGCAGCGTTGAGGCCCTAGAAAACATTCAGTACTTC. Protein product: CSVEALENIQYF.

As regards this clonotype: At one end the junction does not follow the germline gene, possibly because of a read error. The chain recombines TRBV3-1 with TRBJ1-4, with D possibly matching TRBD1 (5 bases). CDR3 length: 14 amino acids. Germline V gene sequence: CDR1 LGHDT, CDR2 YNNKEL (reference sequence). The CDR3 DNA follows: TGTGCCAGCAGCCTCGGAACAGGTGGTGAAAAACCGTTTTTT. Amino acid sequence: CASSLGTGGEKPFF.

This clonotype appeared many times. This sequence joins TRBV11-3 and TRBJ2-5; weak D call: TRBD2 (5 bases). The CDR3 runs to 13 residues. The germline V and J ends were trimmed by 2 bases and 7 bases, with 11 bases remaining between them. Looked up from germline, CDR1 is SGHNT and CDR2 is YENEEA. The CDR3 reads CASSLNPEGTQYF. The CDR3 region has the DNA TGTGCCAGCAGCTTAAACCCAGAGGGGACCCAGTACTTC.

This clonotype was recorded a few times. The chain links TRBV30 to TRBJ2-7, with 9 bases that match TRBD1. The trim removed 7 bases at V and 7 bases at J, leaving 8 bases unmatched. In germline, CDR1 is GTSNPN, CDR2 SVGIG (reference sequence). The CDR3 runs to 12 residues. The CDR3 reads CASSTGGLEQYF. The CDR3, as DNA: TGTGCCTCTTCGACAGGGGGACTTGAGCAGTACTTC.

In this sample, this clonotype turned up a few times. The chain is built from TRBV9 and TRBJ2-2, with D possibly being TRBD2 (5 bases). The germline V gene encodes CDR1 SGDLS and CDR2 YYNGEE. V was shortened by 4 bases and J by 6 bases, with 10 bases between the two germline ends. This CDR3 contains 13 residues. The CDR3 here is CASSPGMAGELFF. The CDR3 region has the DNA TGTGCCAGCAGCCCCGGGATGGCCGGGGAGCTGTTTTTT. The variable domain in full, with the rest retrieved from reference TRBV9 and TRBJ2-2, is DSGVTQTPKHLITATGQRVTLRCSPRSGDLSVYWYQQSLDQGLQFLIQYYNGEERAKGNILERFSAQQFPDLHSELNLSSLELGDSALYFCASSPGMAGELFFGEGSRLTVL.

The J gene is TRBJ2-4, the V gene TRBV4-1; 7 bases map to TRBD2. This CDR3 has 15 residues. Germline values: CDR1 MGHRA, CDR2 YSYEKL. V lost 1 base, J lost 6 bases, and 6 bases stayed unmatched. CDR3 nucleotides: TGCGCCAGCAGCCAAGTCGACGGGAGGCCAAACATTCAGTACTTC. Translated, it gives CASSQVDGRPNIQYF.

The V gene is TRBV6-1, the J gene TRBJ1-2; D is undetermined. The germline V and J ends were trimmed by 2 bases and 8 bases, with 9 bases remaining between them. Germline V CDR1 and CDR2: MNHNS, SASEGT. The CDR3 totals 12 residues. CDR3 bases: TGTGCCAGCAGTGAACAGGCGAGGGGCTACACCTTC. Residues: CASSEQARGYTF.

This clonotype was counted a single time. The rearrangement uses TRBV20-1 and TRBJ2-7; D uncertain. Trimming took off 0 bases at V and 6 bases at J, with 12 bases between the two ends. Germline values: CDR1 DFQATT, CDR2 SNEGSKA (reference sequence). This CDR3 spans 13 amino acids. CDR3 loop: CSARDIGSIEQYF. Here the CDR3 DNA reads TGCAGTGCTAGAGATATTGGCTCCATCGAGCAGTACTTC.

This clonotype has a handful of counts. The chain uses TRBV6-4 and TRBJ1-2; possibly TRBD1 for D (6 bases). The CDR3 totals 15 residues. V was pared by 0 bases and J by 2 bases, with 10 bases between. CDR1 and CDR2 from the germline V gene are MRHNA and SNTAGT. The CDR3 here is CASSDSWGANYGYTF. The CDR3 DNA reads TGTGCCAGCAGTGACTCTTGGGGGGCGAACTATGGCTACACCTTC.

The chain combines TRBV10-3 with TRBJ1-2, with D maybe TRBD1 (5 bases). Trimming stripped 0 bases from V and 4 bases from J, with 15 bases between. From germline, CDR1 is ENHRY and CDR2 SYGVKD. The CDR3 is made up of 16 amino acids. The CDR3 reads CAISESEDTLAYGYTF. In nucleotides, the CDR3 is TGTGCCATCAGTGAGTCGGAGGACACCCTAGCCTATGGCTACACCTTC.

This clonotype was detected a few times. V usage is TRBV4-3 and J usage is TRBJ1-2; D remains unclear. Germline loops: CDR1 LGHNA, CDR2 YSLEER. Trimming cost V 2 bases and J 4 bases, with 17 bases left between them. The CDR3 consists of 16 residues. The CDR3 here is CASSQIPRGAIYGYTF. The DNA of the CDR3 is TGCGCCAGCAGCCAAATCCCCCGGGGAGCGATCTATGGCTACACCTTC.

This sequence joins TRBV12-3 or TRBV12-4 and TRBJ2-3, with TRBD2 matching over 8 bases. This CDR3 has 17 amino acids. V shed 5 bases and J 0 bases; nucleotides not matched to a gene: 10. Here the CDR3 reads CASSPGGSGTSTDTQYF. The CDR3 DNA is TGTGCCAGCAGTCCGGGGGGTAGCGGGACTAGCACAGATACGCAGTATTTT.

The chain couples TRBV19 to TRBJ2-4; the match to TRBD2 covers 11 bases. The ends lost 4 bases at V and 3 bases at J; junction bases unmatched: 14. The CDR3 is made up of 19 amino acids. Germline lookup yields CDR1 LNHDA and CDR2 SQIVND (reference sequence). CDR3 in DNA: TGTGCCAGTAGTACATCTAGCGGGAGGTTCATTGGTTTCAAAAACATTCAGTACTTC. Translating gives CASSTSSGRFIGFKNIQYF.

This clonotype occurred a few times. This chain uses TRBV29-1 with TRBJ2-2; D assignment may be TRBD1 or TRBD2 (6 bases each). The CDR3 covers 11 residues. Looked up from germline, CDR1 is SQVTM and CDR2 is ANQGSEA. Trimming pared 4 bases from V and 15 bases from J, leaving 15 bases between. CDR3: CSVGEKEGVFF. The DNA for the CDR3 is TGCAGCGTTGGAGAGAAGGAGGGGGTGTTTTTT.

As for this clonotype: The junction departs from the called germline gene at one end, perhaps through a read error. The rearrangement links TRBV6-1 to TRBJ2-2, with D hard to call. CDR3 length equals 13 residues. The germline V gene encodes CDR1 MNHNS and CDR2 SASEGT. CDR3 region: CATNTANTRELFF. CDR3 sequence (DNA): TGTGCCACCAATACCGCGAACACCAGGGAGCTGTTTTTT.

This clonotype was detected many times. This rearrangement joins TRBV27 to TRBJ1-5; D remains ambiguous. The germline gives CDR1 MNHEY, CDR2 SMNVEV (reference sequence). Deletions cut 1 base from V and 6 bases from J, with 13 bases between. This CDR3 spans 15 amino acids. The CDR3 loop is CASSLYSPGGQPQHF. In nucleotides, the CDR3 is TGTGCCAGCAGTTTATACAGCCCAGGTGGTCAGCCCCAGCATTTT.

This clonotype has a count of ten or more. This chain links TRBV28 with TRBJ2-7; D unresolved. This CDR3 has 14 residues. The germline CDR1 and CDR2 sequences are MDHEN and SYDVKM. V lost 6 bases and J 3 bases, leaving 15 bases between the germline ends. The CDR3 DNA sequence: TGTGCCAGCAGCACAAATATCAGATACTACGAGCAGTACTTC. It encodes CASSTNIRYYEQYF.

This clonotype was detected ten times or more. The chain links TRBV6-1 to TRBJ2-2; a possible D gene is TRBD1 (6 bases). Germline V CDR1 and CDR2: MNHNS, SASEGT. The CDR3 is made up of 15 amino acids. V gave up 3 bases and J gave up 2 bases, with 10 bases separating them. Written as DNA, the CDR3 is TGTGCCAGCAGTGACCGGACAGCTAACACCGGGGAGCTGTTTTTT. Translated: CASSDRTANTGELFF.

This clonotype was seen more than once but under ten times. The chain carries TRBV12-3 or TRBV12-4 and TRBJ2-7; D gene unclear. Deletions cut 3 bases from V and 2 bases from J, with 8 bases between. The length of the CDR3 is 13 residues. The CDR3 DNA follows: TGTGCCAGCAGTTTCTCCAGAGCCTACGAGCAGTACTTC. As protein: CASSFSRAYEQYF.